This entry lists 21 T cell receptor beta chains sequenced from one sample in a study of T cell repertoires in cytomegalovirus infection (dated by TCRdb to the late 2010s). Sequencing used an Illumina HiSeq 1500. Clones were called with MiXCR by TCRdb after fastp trimmed the public reads at Q25, and only in-frame beta chains were retained. Rows are combined by CDR3 protein, so each entry shows the most common genes and DNA. The table for this sample lists 290,000 or so distinct CDR3 sequences; 9.6% of them were counted only once. Approximately 2.3% of the sample goes to the ten largest clones. Sequencing was carried out using PBMCs. The receptors shown here come from a human donor in good health (CMV status not recorded). Some clones in this sample may be carry-over from other donors' samples.

The table lists this clonotype with a count of one. The chain has TRBV6-5 and TRBJ1-1, with TRBD1 matching 9 bases. Per the germline V gene, CDR1 is MNHEY and CDR2 is SVGAGI. The V segment lost 5 bases and the J segment 4 bases; nucleotides outside the gene matches: 8. This CDR3 is built from 15 residues. This chain's CDR3 is CASSPTGGVGTEAFF. DNA for the CDR3: TGTGCCAGCAGTCCTACAGGGGGCGTAGGCACTGAAGCTTTCTTT.

This clonotype was seen many times. The chain combines TRBV10-3 with TRBJ1-1; D ambiguous. V dropped 10 bases and J dropped 7 bases, with 19 bases sitting between them. Per germline, CDR1 ENHRY and CDR2 SYGVKD. The CDR3 is made up of 13 amino acids. CDR3 sequence reads: CATQSIASGEAFF. The CDR3 nucleotides read TGTGCCACTCAAAGCATAGCGAGTGGTGAAGCTTTCTTT.

This clonotype was counted at least ten times. J is TRBJ1-4 and V is TRBV6-1, with a tentative D call TRBD1 (5 bases). The CDR3 loop spans 16 amino acids. Trimming took 5 bases from V and 8 from J, leaving 21 bases between them. CDR1 is MNHNS, CDR2 SASEGT, per germline. The chain's CDR3 is CASSWDSWVNREKLFF. The DNA of the CDR3 is TGTGCCAGCAGTTGGGACTCATGGGTCAATAGGGAAAAACTGTTTTTT.

This clonotype was counted many times. The junction departs from the called germline gene at one end, perhaps through a read error. This rearrangement joins TRBV28 to TRBJ2-1, with 15 bases fitting TRBD2. Germline-derived CDR1 and CDR2 are MDHEN and SYDVKM. This CDR3 is 14 amino acids long. CDR3 region: CASSSSGTSGGPVF. The CDR3 nucleotides read TGTGCCAGCAGTTCCTCCGGGACTAGCGGGGGGCCGGTCTTC.

Many counts were recorded for this clonotype. This sequence joins TRBV28 and TRBJ1-5; D is undetermined. The V and J ends lost 5 bases and 0 bases respectively, with 20 bases between them. This CDR3 is 18 amino acids long. The germline V gene encodes CDR1 MDHEN and CDR2 SYDVKM. The CDR3: CASSPPAGVGNSNQPQHF. CDR3 DNA sequence: TGTGCCAGCAGTCCCCCCGCAGGCGTGGGGAATAGCAATCAGCCCCAGCATTTT.

This clonotype was found many times. The rearrangement links TRBV25-1 to TRBJ2-5; D gene ambiguous. The CDR3 consists of 15 residues. CDR1 is MGHDK, CDR2 SYGVNS, per germline. V was clipped by 2 bases and J by 5 bases, with 15 bases between them. CDR3 in amino acids: CASSELVYETETQYF. CDR3 nucleotides: TGTGCCAGCAGTGAACTTGTTTACGAGACGGAGACCCAGTACTTC. Drawing the rest from reference TRBV25-1 and TRBJ2-5, the complete variable domain is EADIYQTPRYLVIGTGKKITLECSQTMGHDKMYWYQQDPGMELHLIHYSYGVNSTEKGDLSSESTVSRIRTEHFPLTLESARPSHTSQYLCASSELVYETETQYFGPGTRLLVL.

This clonotype was detected many times. V and J are TRBV7-8 and TRBJ2-1; 7 positions agree with TRBD2. Germline V gene sequence: CDR1 SGHVS, CDR2 FQNEAQ. J gave up 2 bases and V 5 bases, and 9 bases lay outside the gene matches. This CDR3 contains 16 residues. The CDR3 spells CASSVLWGGAYNEQFF. The CDR3 bases are TGTGCCAGCAGCGTCCTTTGGGGGGGGGCCTACAATGAGCAGTTCTTC.

This rearrangement joins TRBV2 to TRBJ2-5; 9 nucleotides line up with TRBD2. J lost 5 bases, V lost 3 bases, and 13 bases had no gene match. Germline values: CDR1 SNHLY, CDR2 FYNNEI. This CDR3 has 17 residues. DNA of the CDR3: TGTGCCAGCAGTGAGGCGGGCGGGGGGGCGTTGTGGGAGACCCAGTACTTC. Amino acid sequence: CASSEAGGGALWETQYF.

This clonotype was seen just once. It may be a read error: a sequence one base away is much more abundant. The genes are TRBV11-3 and TRBJ2-1; the match to TRBD2 covers 13 bases. The end of the DNA fits TRBJ2-7 better, so the J call may be wrong. The CDR3 sequence is 15 residues long. Germline V lookup: CDR1 SGHNT, CDR2 YENEEA. The CDR3 sequence is CASSTGLAGVNEQYF. CDR3 bases: TGTGCCAGCAGCACCGGACTAGCGGGGGTCAATGAGCAGTACTTC.

In this sample, this clonotype turned up many times. The chain links TRBV28 to TRBJ2-7; a weak D match, TRBD2 (6 bases). The CDR3 consists of 16 residues. Germline-derived CDR1 and CDR2 are MDHEN and SYDVKM. The V end was cut by 7 bases, the J end by 4 bases, with 23 bases between. The CDR3 sequence is CASNPAGQAELYEQYV. CDR3 bases: TGTGCCAGCAATCCCGCGGGGCAAGCAGAATTGTACGAGCAGTACGTC.

This clonotype was seen ten or more times. The chain employs TRBV20-1 and TRBJ2-1; 13 bases line up with TRBD2. CDR1 is DFQATT, CDR2 SNEGSKA, per germline (reference sequence). The J segment lost 5 bases and the V segment lost 3 bases, leaving 4 bases of the junction unmatched. This CDR3 has 15 residues. The CDR3 is CSASPTSGGDNEQFF. The CDR3 bases are TGCAGTGCTAGCCCCACTAGCGGGGGGGACAATGAGCAGTTCTTC.

This clonotype showed up many times. The chain carries TRBV12-3 or TRBV12-4 and TRBJ2-5; 9 positions match TRBD1. The J segment lost 5 bases and the V segment lost 5 bases, leaving 12 bases of the junction unmatched. The CDR3 sequence is 16 residues long. The CDR3 DNA follows: TGTGCCAGCAGTATGACGGGACAGGGCGTGGCGGAGACCCAGTACTTC. It specifies CASSMTGQGVAETQYF.

Comment on this clonotype: Since a much larger clone is just one base distant, this may be a read error. The chain is built from TRBV6-6 and TRBJ2-1; 7 nucleotides match TRBD1. In germline, CDR1 is MNHNY, CDR2 SVGAGI (reference sequence). This CDR3 spans 13 amino acids. CDR3 in DNA: TGTGGCAGCAGTAAGGACAGGCACAATGAGCAGTTCTTC. It codes for CGSSKDRHNEQFF.

Note on this clonotype: This may stem from a read error, because a much larger clone lies one nucleotide away. This chain links TRBV20-1 with TRBJ2-1, with D uncertain. This CDR3 contains 16 residues. Germline V gene lookup returns CDR1 DFQATT and CDR2 SNEGSKA (reference sequence). CDR3 sequence: CSARDPADSSHNEQFF. CDR3 bases: TGCAGTGCTAGAGATCCGGCAGATAGCTCCCACAATGAGCAGTTCTTC.

The sample holds many counts of this clonotype. The chain has TRBV10-3 and TRBJ2-1; D may match TRBD1 or TRBD2 (5 bases each). There are 11 residues in the CDR3. Between the trimmed V and J ends, which lost 11 bases and 7 bases, there was a span of 12 bases. Germline V lookup: CDR1 ENHRY, CDR2 SYGVKD. The CDR3 loop is CAVGTVNEQFF. The DNA of the CDR3 is TGTGCCGTCGGGACCGTTAATGAGCAGTTCTTC.

This clonotype turned up a few times. V and J are TRBV19 and TRBJ1-5; D is unclear. V gave up 3 bases and J gave up 6 bases, with 6 bases separating them. Germline V gene data show CDR1 as LNHDA and CDR2 as SQIVND (reference sequence). The CDR3 runs to 12 residues. The CDR3 DNA reads TGTGCCAGTAGTATTAGTGTTCAGCCCCAGCATTTT. Residues: CASSISVQPQHF.

The table lists this clonotype with many counts. This chain links TRBV7-9 with TRBJ1-5; D is uncertain. In germline, CDR1 is SEHNR, CDR2 FQNEAQ (reference sequence). The CDR3 consists of 15 residues. V lost 4 bases, J lost 4 bases, and 14 bases lay in between. CDR3 coding DNA: TGTGCCAGCAGCTCCCAAACTGACCCGAATCAGCCCCAGCATTTT. This sequence encodes CASSSQTDPNQPQHF. Full variable domain (remainder filled in from reference TRBV7-9 and TRBJ1-5): DTGVSQNPRHKITKRGQNVTFRCDPISEHNRLYWYRQTLGQGPEFLTYFQNEAQLEKSRLLSDRFSAERPKGSFSTLEIQRTEQGDSAMYLCASSSQTDPNQPQHFGDGTRLSIL.

This clonotype was seen at least ten times. The rearrangement uses TRBV7-9 and TRBJ1-1; D possibly corresponds to TRBD1 (5 bases). Trimming shortened V by 2 bases and J by 1 base, and 11 bases separated the two germline ends. CDR1 is SEHNR, CDR2 FQNEAQ, per germline (reference sequence). This CDR3 comprises 15 residues. The CDR3, as DNA: TGTGCCAGCAGCTTACGTCCGGACACGAACACTGAAGCTTTCTTT. It encodes CASSLRPDTNTEAFF.

Points on this clonotype: A read error is possible here, since a much larger clone lies one base away. This chain links TRBV7-3 with TRBJ2-3, with a possible D match to TRBD2 (6 bases). The CDR3 has 11 residues. Per germline, CDR1 SGHTA and CDR2 FQGTGA. CDR3 DNA sequence: TGTGCCGGCAGCGCGGGGGATACGCAGTATTTT. Its protein is CAGSAGDTQYF.

This clonotype was seen at least ten times. The chain has TRBV2 and TRBJ2-1; D possibly corresponds to TRBD1 (5 bases). This CDR3 region has 14 residues. From germline, CDR1 is SNHLY and CDR2 FYNNEI. Trimming cost V 2 bases and J 10 bases, with 15 bases left between them. The CDR3 loop reads CASSEMTDASEQFF. The CDR3 DNA is TGTGCCAGCAGTGAAATGACAGACGCATCGGAGCAGTTCTTC.

Ten or more counts support this clonotype. The chain recombines TRBV6-5 with TRBJ2-1; either TRBD1 or TRBD2 may fit D (6 bases each). The CDR3 has 16 residues. Trimming left V 2 bases short and J 2 bases short, with 13 bases between. Germline values: CDR1 MNHEY, CDR2 SVGAGI. The DNA of the CDR3 is TGTGCCAGCAGTTACGGGGCCGGGGGCGCCTACAATGAGCAGTTCTTC. Its protein is CASSYGAGGAYNEQFF.